This TCR beta chain was identified during a study of radiation and T cells in renal cell carcinoma. CDR1 is SGHTA and CDR2 is FQGNSA in the germline V gene. With 4 bases clipped from V and 3 bases from J, the junction kept 3 bases outside the gene matches. The CDR3 runs 13 residues. Specified treatment: 15 Gy SBRT to primary tumor, nephrectomy 4 weeks later. Sequencing was performed with immunoSEQ multiplex PCR; in TCRdb, only in-frame clones are kept and a portion is missing. The sample consists of 17,000 or so clones, over 45% of them appearing once. This clonotype was sampled from a man aged 50-60 years with renal cell carcinoma. The specimen was tumor tissue, collected from a patient whose treatment included radiotherapy and nephrectomy. This sequence joins TRBV7-2 and TRBJ2-7; TRBD1 matches 7 bases. Here the CDR3 DNA reads TGTGCCAGCAGCTCCGGGACAGACTACGAGCAGTACTTC. Translating gives CASSSGTDYEQYF.